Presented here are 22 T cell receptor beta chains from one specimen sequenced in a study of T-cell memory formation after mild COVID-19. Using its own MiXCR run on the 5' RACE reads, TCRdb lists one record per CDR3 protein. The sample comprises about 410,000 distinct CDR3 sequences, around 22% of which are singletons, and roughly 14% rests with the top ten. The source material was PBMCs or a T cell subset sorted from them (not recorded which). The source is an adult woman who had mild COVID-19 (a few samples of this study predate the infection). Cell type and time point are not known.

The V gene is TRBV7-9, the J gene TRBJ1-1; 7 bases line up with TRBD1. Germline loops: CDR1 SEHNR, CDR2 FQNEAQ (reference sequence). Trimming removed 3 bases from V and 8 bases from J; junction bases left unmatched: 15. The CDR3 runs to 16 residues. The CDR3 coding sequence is TGTGCCAGCAGCTTTACTCTCGGGACAGACTCTACGGAAGCTTTCTTT. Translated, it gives CASSFTLGTDSTEAFF. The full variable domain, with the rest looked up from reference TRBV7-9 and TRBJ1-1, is DTGVSQNPRHKITKRGQNVTFRCDPISEHNRLYWYRQTLGQGPEFLTYFQNEAQLEKSRLLSDRFSAERPKGSFSTLEIQRTEQGDSAMYLCASSFTLGTDSTEAFFGQGTRLTVV.

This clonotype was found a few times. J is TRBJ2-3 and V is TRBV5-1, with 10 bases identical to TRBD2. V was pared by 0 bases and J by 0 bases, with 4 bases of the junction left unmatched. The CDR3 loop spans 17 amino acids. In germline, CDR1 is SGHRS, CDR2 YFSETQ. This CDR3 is CASSLAPAGGSTDTQYF. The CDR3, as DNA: TGCGCCAGCAGCTTGGCCCCAGCGGGGGGGAGCACAGATACGCAGTATTTT.

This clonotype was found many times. CDR3 DNA sequence: TGCAGTGCTCGGACAGGGGGTGACTATGGCTACACCTTC. As protein: CSARTGGDYGYTF. V usage is TRBV20-1 and J usage is TRBJ1-2; 10 nucleotides align to TRBD1. The germline gives CDR1 DFQATT, CDR2 SNEGSKA (reference sequence). Unmatched junction bases numbered 3, after V lost 5 bases and J lost 3 bases. The CDR3 sequence is 13 residues long.

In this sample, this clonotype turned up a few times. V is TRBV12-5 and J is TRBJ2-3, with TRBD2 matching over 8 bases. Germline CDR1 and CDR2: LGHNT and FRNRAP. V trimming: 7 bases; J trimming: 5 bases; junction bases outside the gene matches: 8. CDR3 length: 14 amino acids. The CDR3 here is CASVWREVKDTQYF. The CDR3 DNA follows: TGTGCTAGTGTGTGGCGGGAGGTGAAAGATACGCAGTATTTT.

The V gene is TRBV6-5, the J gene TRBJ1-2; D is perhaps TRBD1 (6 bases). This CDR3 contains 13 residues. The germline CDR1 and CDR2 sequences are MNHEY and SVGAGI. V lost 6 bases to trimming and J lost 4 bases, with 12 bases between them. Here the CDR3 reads CASRGTPLYGYTF. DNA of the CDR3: TGTGCCAGCAGAGGGACACCCCTCTATGGCTACACCTTC.

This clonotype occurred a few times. Here the CDR3 reads CASRETGGSYYGYTF. DNA for the CDR3: TGCGCCAGCAGGGAGACAGGGGGCTCCTATTATGGCTACACCTTC. V is TRBV5-1 and J is TRBJ1-2, with TRBD1 matching over 10 bases. The CDR3 is 15 amino acids. V lost 5 bases to trimming and J lost 5 bases; unmatched junction nucleotides: 9. Germline lookup yields CDR1 SGHRS and CDR2 YFSETQ. Full variable domain (remainder filled in from reference TRBV5-1 and TRBJ1-2): KAGVTQTPRYLIKTRGQQVTLSCSPISGHRSVSWYQQTPGQGLQFLFEYFSETQRNKGNFPGRFSGRQFSNSRSEMNVSTLELGDSALYLCASRETGGSYYGYTFGSGTRLTVV.

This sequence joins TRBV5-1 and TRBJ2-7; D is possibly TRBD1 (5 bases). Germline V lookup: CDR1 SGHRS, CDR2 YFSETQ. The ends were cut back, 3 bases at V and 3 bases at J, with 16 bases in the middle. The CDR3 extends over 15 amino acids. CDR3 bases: TGCGCCAGCAGCTCTGACAGCAGCGCTTTCTACGAGCAGTACTTC. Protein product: CASSSDSSAFYEQYF.

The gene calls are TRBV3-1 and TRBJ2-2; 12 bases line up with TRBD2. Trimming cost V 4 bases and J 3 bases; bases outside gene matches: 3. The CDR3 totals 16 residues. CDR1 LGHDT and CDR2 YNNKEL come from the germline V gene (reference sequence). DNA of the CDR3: TGTGCCAGCAGCCCTGGACTAGCGGGGTACACCGGGGAGCTGTTTTTT. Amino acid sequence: CASSPGLAGYTGELFF.

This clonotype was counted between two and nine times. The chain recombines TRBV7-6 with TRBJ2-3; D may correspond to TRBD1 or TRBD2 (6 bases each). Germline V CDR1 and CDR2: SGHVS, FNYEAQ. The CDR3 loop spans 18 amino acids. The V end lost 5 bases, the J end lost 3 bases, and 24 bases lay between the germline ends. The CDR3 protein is CASSPGERTGRRTDTQYF. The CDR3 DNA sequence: TGTGCCAGCAGCCCTGGAGAACGTACAGGGAGGAGGACAGATACGCAGTATTTT.

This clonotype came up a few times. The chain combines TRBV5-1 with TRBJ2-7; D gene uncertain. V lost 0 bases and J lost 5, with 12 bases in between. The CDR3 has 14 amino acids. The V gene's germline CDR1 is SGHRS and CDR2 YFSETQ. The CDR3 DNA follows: TGCGCCAGCAGCTTGGGATGGACCGGAGACGAGCAGTACTTC. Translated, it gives CASSLGWTGDEQYF.

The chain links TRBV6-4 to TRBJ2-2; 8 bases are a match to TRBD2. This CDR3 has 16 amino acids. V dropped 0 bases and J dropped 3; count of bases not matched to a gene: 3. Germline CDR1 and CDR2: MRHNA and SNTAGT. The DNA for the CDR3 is TGTGCCAGCAGTGACTCGACGGGGGGGTACACCGGGGAGCTGTTTTTT. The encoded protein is CASSDSTGGYTGELFF.

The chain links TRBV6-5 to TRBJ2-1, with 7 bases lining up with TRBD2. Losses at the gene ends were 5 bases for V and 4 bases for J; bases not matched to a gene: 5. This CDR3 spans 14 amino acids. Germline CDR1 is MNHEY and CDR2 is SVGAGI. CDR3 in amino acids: CASSGRGVYNEQFF. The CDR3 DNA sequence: TGTGCCAGCAGTGGACGGGGGGTATACAATGAGCAGTTCTTC.

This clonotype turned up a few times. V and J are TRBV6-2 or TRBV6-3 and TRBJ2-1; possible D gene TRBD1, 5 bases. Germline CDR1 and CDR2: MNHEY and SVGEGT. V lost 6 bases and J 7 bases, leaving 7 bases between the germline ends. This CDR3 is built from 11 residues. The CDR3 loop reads CASRAGNEQFF. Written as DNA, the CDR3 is TGTGCCAGCAGGGCAGGGAATGAGCAGTTCTTC.

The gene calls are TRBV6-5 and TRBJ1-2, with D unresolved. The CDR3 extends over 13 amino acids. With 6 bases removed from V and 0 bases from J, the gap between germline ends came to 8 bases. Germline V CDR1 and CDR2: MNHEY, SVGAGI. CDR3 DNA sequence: TGTGCCAGCAGCAGAGAAACTAACTATGGCTACACCTTC. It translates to CASSRETNYGYTF.

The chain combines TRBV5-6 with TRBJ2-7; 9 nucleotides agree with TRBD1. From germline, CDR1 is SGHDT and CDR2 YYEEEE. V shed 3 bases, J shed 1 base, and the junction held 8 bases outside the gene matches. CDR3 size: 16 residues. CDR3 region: CASSSTGTGFSYEQYF. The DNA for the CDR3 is TGTGCCAGCAGCTCAACCGGGACAGGGTTTTCCTACGAGCAGTACTTC.

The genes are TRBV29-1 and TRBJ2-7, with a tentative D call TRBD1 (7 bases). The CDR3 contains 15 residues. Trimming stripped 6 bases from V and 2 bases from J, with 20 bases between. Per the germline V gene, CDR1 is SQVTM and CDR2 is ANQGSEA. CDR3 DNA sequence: TGCAGCGTCGGGGGTCTAACAGGGGAGACCTACGAGCAGTACTTC. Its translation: CSVGGLTGETYEQYF.

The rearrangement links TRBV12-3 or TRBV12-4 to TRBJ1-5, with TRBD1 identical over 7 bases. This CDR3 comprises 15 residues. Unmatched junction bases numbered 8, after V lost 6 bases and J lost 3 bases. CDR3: CASSRGTDNNQPQHF. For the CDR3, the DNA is TGTGCCAGCAGCCGCGGGACAGATAACAATCAGCCCCAGCATTTT.

In nucleotides, the CDR3 is TGTGCCAGCTCCACGCAGGTTACTGAAGCTTTCTTT. Translation: CASSTQVTEAFF. The V call is TRBV11-2, the J call TRBJ1-1; D unclear. With 8 bases removed from V and 5 bases from J, the gap between germline ends came to 12 bases. Germline assignment: CDR1 SGHAT and CDR2 FQNNGV. CDR3 length: 12 residues.

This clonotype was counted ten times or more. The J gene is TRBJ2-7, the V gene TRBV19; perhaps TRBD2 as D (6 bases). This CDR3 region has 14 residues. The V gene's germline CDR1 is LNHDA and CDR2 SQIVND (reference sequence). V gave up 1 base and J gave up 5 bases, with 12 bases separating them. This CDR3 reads CASSIGLGSHEQYF. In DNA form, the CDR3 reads TGTGCCAGTAGTATAGGACTAGGAAGCCACGAGCAGTACTTC.

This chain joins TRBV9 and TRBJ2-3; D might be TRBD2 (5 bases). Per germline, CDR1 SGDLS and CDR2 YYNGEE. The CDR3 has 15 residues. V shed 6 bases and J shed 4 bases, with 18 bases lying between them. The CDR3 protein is CASTLGGLAPDTQYF. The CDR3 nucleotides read TGTGCCAGCACCCTCGGTGGACTCGCGCCAGATACGCAGTATTTT.

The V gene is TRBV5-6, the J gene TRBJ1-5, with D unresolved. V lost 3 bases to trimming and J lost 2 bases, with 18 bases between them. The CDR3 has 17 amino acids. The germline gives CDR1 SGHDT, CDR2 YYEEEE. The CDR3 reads CASSSRKFLWGNQPQHF. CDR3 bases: TGTGCCAGCAGCTCCCGGAAGTTCTTATGGGGCAATCAGCCCCAGCATTTT.

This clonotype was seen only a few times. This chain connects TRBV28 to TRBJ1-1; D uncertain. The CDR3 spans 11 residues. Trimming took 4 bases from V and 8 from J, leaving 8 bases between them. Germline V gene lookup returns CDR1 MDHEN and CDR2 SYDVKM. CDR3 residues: CASSYSTEAFF. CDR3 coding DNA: TGTGCCAGCAGTTATTCGACGGAAGCTTTCTTT.